These 14 T cell receptor beta chains came from one sample sequenced in a study of blood T cells in healthy people across ages. The authors ran a second PCR of 7 to 11 cycles using a sample-barcoded 5' primer and a J-beta primer mix. TCRdb re-derived calls from the 5' RACE reads in MiXCR, one entry per CDR3 protein. This sample has approximately 800,000 distinct CDR3 sequences, with around 62% found just once. Sequencing was done on a sample of blood. The source of these receptors is a man in his thirties or forties in good health.

The chain links TRBV7-2 to TRBJ2-1; D is unclear. The CDR3 runs 12 residues. V lost 7 bases and J 6 bases, leaving 10 bases between the germline ends. Germline assignment: CDR1 SGHTA and CDR2 FQGNSA. The CDR3 nucleotides are TGTGCCAGCACCCTCCTTCGCAATGAGCAGTTCTTC. Protein sequence: CASTLLRNEQFF.

The chain is built from TRBV7-2 and TRBJ1-2, with 7 bases fitting TRBD1. Germline CDR1 and CDR2: SGHTA and FQGNSA. The CDR3 has 14 residues. The junction had 10 bases not matched to a gene; V was cut back by 5 bases and J by 7 bases. This CDR3 reads CASSQSEGAGGYTF. DNA of the CDR3: TGTGCCAGCAGCCAGAGTGAGGGGGCGGGTGGCTACACCTTC. Complete variable domain (other parts from reference TRBV7-2 and TRBJ1-2): GAGVSQSPSNKVTEKGKDVELRCDPISGHTALYWYRQSLGQGLEFLIYFQGNSAPDKSGLPSDRFSAERTGGSVSTLTIQRTQQEDSAVYLCASSQSEGAGGYTFGSGTRLTVV.

V is TRBV9 and J is TRBJ2-1; D is unresolved. Trimming took 4 bases from V and 1 from J, leaving 12 bases between them. Per the germline V gene, CDR1 is SGDLS and CDR2 is YYNGEE. CDR3 length equals 15 residues. The CDR3 reads CASSPFDGSYNEQFF. The CDR3, as DNA: TGTGCCAGCAGCCCCTTCGACGGGTCCTACAATGAGCAGTTCTTC.

This clonotype has only a few counts. The V and J genes are TRBV27 and TRBJ2-1; D may be TRBD1 (6 bases). With the DNA end fitting TRBJ2-7 better, the J assignment may be wrong. Germline V lookup: CDR1 MNHEY, CDR2 SMNVEV (reference sequence). The CDR3 has 13 residues. CDR3 bases: TGTGCCAGCAGTTTAGCCCCAGGGGTCGAGCAGTACTTC. Amino acid sequence: CASSLAPGVEQYF.

The chain carries TRBV7-2 and TRBJ1-2; no clear D gene. V was pared by 1 base and J by 5 bases, with 8 bases between. CDR1 is SGHTA, CDR2 FQGNSA, per germline. CDR3 length equals 13 residues. CDR3: CASSLVRLYGYTF. The DNA for the CDR3 is TGTGCCAGCAGCTTAGTGCGATTATATGGCTACACCTTC.

The V and J genes are TRBV6-5 and TRBJ2-5, with a possible D match to TRBD2 (5 bases). The J call is in doubt because the DNA end fits TRBJ2-7 better. This CDR3 comprises 14 residues. Germline values: CDR1 MNHEY, CDR2 SVGAGI. In DNA, the CDR3 is TGTGCCAGCAGTTACTCGAGGGCAGAAGGCGAGCAGTACTTC. Its protein product is CASSYSRAEGEQYF.

The chain recombines TRBV7-2 with TRBJ2-7, with 8 bases fitting TRBD1. The CDR3 runs to 15 residues. Trimming cost V 5 bases and J 7 bases; bases outside gene matches: 13. Germline V gene sequence: CDR1 SGHTA, CDR2 FQGNSA. CDR3: CASSPGTGGWREQYF. In DNA, the CDR3 is TGTGCCAGCAGCCCAGGGACAGGTGGTTGGAGGGAGCAGTACTTC.

This chain joins TRBV12-5 and TRBJ2-1; D call uncertain. V lost 3 bases, J lost 8 bases, and 5 bases lay in between. The CDR3 loop spans 11 amino acids. Germline V gene sequence: CDR1 LGHNT, CDR2 FRNRAP. The CDR3 spells CASGLLDEQFF. In DNA form, the CDR3 reads TGTGCTAGTGGTTTATTGGATGAGCAGTTCTTC. Full variable domain (missing parts from reference TRBV12-5 and TRBJ2-1): DARVTQTPRHKVTEMGQEVTMRCQPILGHNTVFWYRQTMMQGLELLAYFRNRAPLDDSGMPKDRFSAEMPDATLATLKIQPSEPRDSAVYFCASGLLDEQFFGPGTRLTVL.

This clonotype was seen a single time. V gene TRBV5-1 combines with J gene TRBJ2-3; possibly TRBD1 or TRBD2 for D (5 bases each). Germline loops: CDR1 SGHRS, CDR2 YFSETQ. The V end was cut by 6 bases, the J end by 1 base, with 18 bases between. The CDR3 is 16 residues long. CDR3 protein: CASIRDGTQGTDTQYF. The CDR3 DNA is TGCGCCAGCATCCGGGACGGGACCCAGGGCACAGATACGCAGTATTTT.

The table lists this clonotype with a count of one. The rearrangement joins TRBV15 to TRBJ1-2, with D perhaps TRBD1 (5 bases). Per germline, CDR1 LNHNV and CDR2 YYDKDF (reference sequence). V was pared by 3 bases and J by 4 bases, with 18 bases between. The CDR3 length is 16 residues. The CDR3 DNA reads as TGTGCCACCAGCAGGGAGGACGCTTCGAGGGGCTATGGCTACACCTTC. Its protein product is CATSREDASRGYGYTF.

This clonotype has a handful of counts. The chain couples TRBV5-1 to TRBJ2-5; TRBD1 is a possible D gene (5 bases). The DNA end favors TRBJ2-7, so the J call may be wrong. This CDR3 contains 15 residues. CDR1 and CDR2 (germline): SGHRS, YFSETQ. The CDR3 region is CASSAADSPPGEQYF. DNA for the CDR3: TGCGCCAGCAGCGCTGCCGACAGTCCTCCGGGCGAGCAGTACTTC.

The chain uses TRBV20-1 and TRBJ2-1; 9 bases are a match to TRBD2. Germline loops: CDR1 DFQATT, CDR2 SNEGSKA (reference sequence). The CDR3 contains 13 residues. J lost 7 bases, V lost 8 bases, and 9 bases had no gene match. The CDR3 protein is CSPLAGTGNEQFF. The CDR3 nucleotides are TGCAGTCCGCTAGCGGGGACGGGGAATGAGCAGTTCTTC.

The CDR3 DNA sequence: TGTGCCAGCAGCTTAGTCACCCCGCTGAACACTGAAGCTTTCTTT. It is translated as CASSLVTPLNTEAFF. The chain carries TRBV7-3 and TRBJ1-1; D unclear. Germline CDR1 SGHTA, CDR2 FQGTGA. Trimming removed 2 bases from V and 0 bases from J, with 10 bases in between. The CDR3 loop spans 15 amino acids. The full variable domain, its missing parts supplied by reference TRBV7-3 and TRBJ1-1, is GAGVSQTPSNKVTEKGKYVELRCDPISGHTALYWYRQSLGQGPEFLIYFQGTGAADDSGLPNDRFFAVRPEGSVSTLKIQRTERGDSAVYLCASSLVTPLNTEAFFGQGTRLTVV.

V is TRBV5-1 and J is TRBJ2-1; perhaps TRBD1 as D (6 bases). Looked up from germline, CDR1 is SGHRS and CDR2 is YFSETQ. The CDR3 consists of 15 residues. Deletions cut 0 bases from V and 8 bases from J, with 15 bases between. The CDR3 DNA is TGCGCCAGCAGCTTGGTAGGCCACAGGGCCTATGAGCAGTTCTTC. Translating it yields CASSLVGHRAYEQFF. The full variable domain, its missing parts supplied by reference TRBV5-1 and TRBJ2-1, is KAGVTQTPRYLIKTRGQQVTLSCSPISGHRSVSWYQQTPGQGLQFLFEYFSETQRNKGNFPGRFSGRQFSNSRSEMNVSTLELGDSALYLCASSLVGHRAYEQFFGPGTRLTVL.